The 15 T cell receptor beta chains reported below all come from one sample, sequenced in a study of T cells expressing NK-cell markers. With the 5' RACE reads reprocessed, TCRdb shows one record per CDR3 protein and no DNA. The record lists 350,000 to 400,000 distinct CDR3 sequences, of which the ten most abundant hold around 10%. Sequencing input: blood T cells: a sorted CD56 or NKG2C T cell subset, CD4+ or CD8+ T cells, or bulk PBMC T cells (not recorded which). The source of these receptors is a woman in her forties or fifties in good health.

The rearrangement uses TRBV14 and TRBJ2-2; TCRdb's D call, TRBD1, is unchecked because there is no DNA. This CDR3 is built from 16 residues. CDR1 and CDR2 (germline): SGHDN, FVKESK. This CDR3 reads CASSQKAPLNTGELFF.

The chain joins TRBV5-1 to TRBJ1-3; TCRdb proposes TRBD1, but this gene call is untestable without DNA. Germline loops: CDR1 SGHRS, CDR2 YFSETQ. This CDR3 is built from 16 residues. The CDR3 is CASSTSGTDSGNTIYF.

The V call is TRBV11-2, the J call TRBJ2-1; TCRdb lists TRBD2, though no DNA is available to test this call. Germline values: CDR1 SGHAT, CDR2 FQNNGV. This CDR3 has 16 amino acids. CDR3: CASSLVPAGIYNEQFF.

V gene TRBV3-1 combines with J gene TRBJ1-1; absent DNA, TCRdb's TRBD1 call cannot be checked. CDR1 and CDR2 (germline): LGHDT, YNNKEL (reference sequence). The CDR3 length is 11 residues. CDR3 sequence reads: CASSFGQGAFF.

The chain joins TRBV29-1 to TRBJ1-1; TCRdb indicates TRBD1, and absent DNA this call remains unverified. This CDR3 contains 16 residues. Germline V gene data show CDR1 as SQVTM and CDR2 as ANQGSEA. CDR3 sequence reads: CSVRPTWGASNTEAFF.

V and J are TRBV20-1 and TRBJ2-1; TCRdb indicates TRBD1, and absent DNA this call remains unverified. Germline CDR1 and CDR2: DFQATT and SNEGSKA (reference sequence). CDR3 size: 14 residues. CDR3 in amino acids: CSARGERQNNEQFF.

The rearrangement uses TRBV28 and TRBJ1-1; TCRdb names TRBD1, which stays unverified in the absence of DNA. The length of the CDR3 is 17 residues. Germline-derived CDR1 and CDR2 are MDHEN and SYDVKM. This chain's CDR3 is CASSYPQFGARNTEAFF.

The genes are TRBV14 and TRBJ1-1; absent DNA, TCRdb's TRBD1 call cannot be checked. The germline V gene encodes CDR1 SGHDN and CDR2 FVKESK. CDR3 size: 16 residues. CDR3 in amino acids: CASSQEWTGMNTEAFF.

The CDR3 protein is CSASSGRDPDGYTF. The chain carries TRBV20-1 and TRBJ1-2; TCRdb picks TRBD1, but there is no DNA to check that call. Per the germline V gene, CDR1 is DFQATT and CDR2 is SNEGSKA (reference sequence). The CDR3 spans 14 residues.

This sequence joins TRBV12-3 or TRBV12-4 and TRBJ1-2; TCRdb proposes TRBD1, but this gene call is untestable without DNA. CDR3 length: 14 residues. The CDR3 reads CASRTGTGVGGYTF.

The V and J genes are TRBV2 and TRBJ2-5; the D call from TCRdb, TRBD2, cannot be confirmed without DNA. This CDR3 contains 14 residues. Germline loops: CDR1 SNHLY, CDR2 FYNNEI. CDR3 protein: CASSVGRLQETQYF.

J is TRBJ2-1 and V is TRBV10-3; TCRdb names TRBD2, which stays unverified in the absence of DNA. This CDR3 is built from 15 residues. CDR1 ENHRY and CDR2 SYGVKD come from the germline V gene. CDR3 region: CAAMRLAGAYNEQFF.

This sequence joins TRBV3-1 and TRBJ2-1; the TCRdb call, TRBD2, lacks DNA for checking. The germline V gene encodes CDR1 LGHDT and CDR2 YNNKEL (reference sequence). The CDR3 has 16 residues. The CDR3 protein is CASSQAGTSGSGEQFF.

The chain carries TRBV4-1 and TRBJ2-2; TCRdb gives TRBD1 as the D gene, but with no DNA this cannot be confirmed. Looked up from germline, CDR1 is MGHRA and CDR2 is YSYEKL. This CDR3 spans 16 amino acids. The CDR3 region is CASSPTGGSDTGELFF.

V and J are TRBV7-2 and TRBJ1-3. This CDR3 region has 15 residues. The germline V gene has CDR1 SGHTA and CDR2 FQGNSA. This CDR3 reads CASSRQLGLGNTIYF. Filled out from reference TRBV7-2 and TRBJ1-3, the complete variable domain reads GAGVSQSPSNKVTEKGKDVELRCDPISGHTALYWYRQSLGQGLEFLIYFQGNSAPDKSGLPSDRFSAERTGGSVSTLTIQRTQQEDSAVYLCASSRQLGLGNTIYFGEGSWLTVV.